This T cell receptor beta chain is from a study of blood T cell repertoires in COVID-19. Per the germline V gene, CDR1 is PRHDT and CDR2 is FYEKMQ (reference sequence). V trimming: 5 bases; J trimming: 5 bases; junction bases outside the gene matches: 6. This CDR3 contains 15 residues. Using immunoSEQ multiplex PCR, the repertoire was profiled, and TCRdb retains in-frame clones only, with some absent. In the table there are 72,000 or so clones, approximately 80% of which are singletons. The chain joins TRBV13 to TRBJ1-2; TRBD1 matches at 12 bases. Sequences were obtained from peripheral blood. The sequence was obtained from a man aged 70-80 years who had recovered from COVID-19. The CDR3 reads CASSIGTGGFYGYTF. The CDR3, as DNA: TGTGCCAGCAGCATTGGGACAGGGGGCTTTTATGGCTACACCTTC.